This TCR beta chain was identified in a study of neurological immune-mediated disorders. The CDR3 loop spans 15 amino acids. Germline CDR1 and CDR2: LGHDT and YNNKEL (reference sequence). Deletions cut 6 bases from V and 1 base from J, with 12 bases between. Via MiXCR, TCRdb re-called the 5' RACE reads, giving one row per CDR3 protein. The data show 59,000 or so distinct CDR3 sequences, with about 12% seen just once and around 11% held by the top ten. Overall study findings and caveats: It was HTLV-1-associated myelopathy that showed the most TCR clonal expansion, while multiple sclerosis showed the least, falling below healthy controls. TCR-beta repertoires seemed private in all groups, with no expanded CDR3 amino acid sequences shared.

A few counts support this clonotype. Its target is not known. This receptor was obtained from an older woman with HTLV-1-associated myelopathy (HAM/TSP). V is TRBV3-1 and J is TRBJ1-4; a weak D match, TRBD1 (6 bases). The source material was PBMCs. CDR3 residues: CASSPRGGTNEKLFF. Here the CDR3 DNA reads TGTGCCAGCAGTCCGAGAGGGGGAACTAATGAAAAACTGTTTTTT.